The T cell receptor (beta chain) under discussion was sequenced for a study of T cells in women clearing cervical HPV infection. Across the study: Case blood drawn at lesion detection; control blood after infection cleared.

Sequencing was performed with immunoSEQ multiplex PCR; in TCRdb, only in-frame clones are kept and a portion is missing. This sample's table has under 35,000 clones. This TCR was sampled from a woman aged 18-69 years with a cervical HPV16 infection that either progressed to CIN3+ or cleared (not recorded which). The specimen was blood buffy coat.

CDR3 sequence reads: CASSAGWNEQFF. The CDR3 bases that were read are TGTGCCAGCAGTGCGGGGTGGAATGAG. The chain uses TRBV2 and TRBJ2-1; tentative D call: TRBD2 (5 bases). The CDR3 end lies 3 residues beyond the end of the read and is filled in from the germline J gene. This CDR3 contains 12 residues. V was shortened by 4 bases and J by 7 bases, with 8 bases between the two germline ends. Germline loops: CDR1 SNHLY, CDR2 FYNNEI.